This passage covers 29 T cell receptor beta chains from one sample sequenced in a study of monozygotic twins with inflammatory bowel disease. From its re-call of the 5' RACE reads, TCRdb lists each CDR3 protein once, without DNA. Recorded here are some 450,000 distinct CDR3 sequences; the top ten clones represent around 2.4%. Sequencing input: blood. The receptor set was obtained from a human donor with ulcerative colitis or Crohn's disease, or a healthy co-twin of an affected twin (not recorded which).

The V call is TRBV7-2, the J call TRBJ1-4; TCRdb designates TRBD1, a call that cannot be tested without DNA. Germline V gene lookup returns CDR1 SGHTA and CDR2 FQGNSA. The CDR3 consists of 15 residues. The chain's CDR3 is CASSHGDRTNEKLFF.

J is TRBJ2-7 and V is TRBV18; TCRdb proposes TRBD2, but this gene call is untestable without DNA. This CDR3 spans 15 amino acids. CDR1 KGHSH and CDR2 LQKENI come from the germline V gene. CDR3 amino acids: CASSPPLAGGQEQYF.

This chain joins TRBV7-2 and TRBJ2-3; checking the TCRdb D call of TRBD1 is not possible without DNA. Germline V CDR1 and CDR2: SGHTA, FQGNSA. This CDR3 comprises 16 residues. CDR3 sequence reads: CASSLAQGGPTDTQYF.

The genes are TRBV4-2 and TRBJ1-1; checking the TCRdb D call of TRBD1 is not possible without DNA. CDR1 is LGHNA and CDR2 is YNFKEQ in the germline V gene. The CDR3 runs to 15 residues. CDR3 loop: CASSQGRQGQGEAFF.

The chain links TRBV9 to TRBJ2-1. Germline values: CDR1 SGDLS, CDR2 YYNGEE. CDR3 size: 15 residues. The CDR3 loop is CASSVASHSYNEQFF.

The rearrangement joins TRBV30 to TRBJ2-1. Germline V gives CDR1 GTSNPN, CDR2 SVGIG (reference sequence). CDR3 length: 13 residues. The CDR3 region is CAWSVGFKGEQFF.

This sequence joins TRBV10-3 and TRBJ2-7; TCRdb lists TRBD2, though no DNA is available to test this call. The CDR3 is 15 amino acids. Germline loops: CDR1 ENHRY, CDR2 SYGVKD. The chain's CDR3 is CAISEGRLAGHEQYF.

The rearrangement uses TRBV6-5 and TRBJ2-2; TCRdb designates TRBD2, a call that cannot be tested without DNA. Germline V gene lookup returns CDR1 MNHEY and CDR2 SVGAGI. The CDR3 is 13 amino acids. The chain's CDR3 is CASSPRSAGELFF.

The CDR3 sequence: CASSLAGQGVSRTDTQYF. The chain uses TRBV5-1 and TRBJ2-3; absent DNA, TCRdb's TRBD1 call cannot be checked. Germline V CDR1 and CDR2: SGHRS, YFSETQ. The CDR3 is 18 residues long. Looking up the rest from reference TRBV5-1 and TRBJ2-3 gives the full variable domain: KAGVTQTPRYLIKTRGQQVTLSCSPISGHRSVSWYQQTPGQGLQFLFEYFSETQRNKGNFPGRFSGRQFSNSRSEMNVSTLELGDSALYLCASSLAGQGVSRTDTQYFGPGTRLTVL.

The V gene is TRBV7-3, the J gene TRBJ1-1; TCRdb proposes TRBD1, but this gene call is untestable without DNA. This CDR3 comprises 15 residues. Germline V CDR1 and CDR2: SGHTA, FQGTGA. CDR3 loop: CASSLLPLGLSEAFF.

The chain couples TRBV5-1 to TRBJ2-2; TCRdb calls TRBD1, which cannot be checked without DNA. Germline V lookup: CDR1 SGHRS, CDR2 YFSETQ. The CDR3 is made up of 15 amino acids. The chain's CDR3 is CASSSGSLNTGELFF.

The rearrangement uses TRBV19 and TRBJ2-1; the D call of TRBD1 rests on TCRdb alone, since no DNA is present to check it. The length of the CDR3 is 16 residues. Germline-derived CDR1 and CDR2 are LNHDA and SQIVND (reference sequence). The CDR3 sequence is CASSITGFTSYNEQFF.

V is TRBV20-1 and J is TRBJ2-4; there is no DNA to check the TCRdb D call of TRBD2. CDR1 is DFQATT and CDR2 is SNEGSKA in the germline V gene (reference sequence). CDR3 length: 14 amino acids. The CDR3 is CSAGTSGNLNIQYF.

This chain joins TRBV9 and TRBJ2-5; TCRdb's assignment of TRBD2 cannot be checked, as there is no DNA. CDR3 length: 14 residues. Germline loops: CDR1 SGDLS, CDR2 YYNGEE. CDR3 sequence reads: CASSGQRDWETQYF.

This chain uses TRBV2 with TRBJ2-7. Germline V gene data show CDR1 as SNHLY and CDR2 as FYNNEI. The CDR3 has 16 amino acids. The CDR3 loop is CASSTDSYPTSYEQYF.

The chain employs TRBV28 and TRBJ1-1; without DNA, the TCRdb call of TRBD1 cannot be checked. This CDR3 comprises 15 residues. Germline V gene data show CDR1 as MDHEN and CDR2 as SYDVKM. CDR3 region: CASNPPQGLGTEAFF.

The chain is built from TRBV12-3 or TRBV12-4 and TRBJ1-2. The CDR3 sequence is 15 residues long. The CDR3 is CASSTGGQAAYGYTF.

This chain uses TRBV27 with TRBJ2-7; absent DNA, TCRdb's TRBD2 call cannot be checked. Per the germline V gene, CDR1 is MNHEY and CDR2 is SMNVEV (reference sequence). CDR3 length: 18 amino acids. CDR3 loop: CASSPSGTSGRVAYEQYF.

V usage is TRBV5-5 and J usage is TRBJ1-5; TCRdb names TRBD1, which stays unverified in the absence of DNA. Germline CDR1 reads SGHKS; CDR2 reads YYEKEE (reference sequence). This CDR3 has 15 amino acids. CDR3 region: CASSSDRGVNQPQHF.

This chain uses TRBV4-3 with TRBJ1-4. The CDR3 loop spans 14 amino acids. Germline lookup yields CDR1 LGHNA and CDR2 YSLEER. The CDR3 spells CASSQGVSHEKLFF.

This rearrangement joins TRBV5-1 to TRBJ1-1; TCRdb's D call, TRBD1, is unchecked because there is no DNA. The CDR3 extends over 15 amino acids. Germline loops: CDR1 SGHRS, CDR2 YFSETQ. The CDR3 loop is CAGSLAGGGVSEAFF.

The chain couples TRBV2 to TRBJ2-1; checking the TCRdb D call of TRBD1 is not possible without DNA. The length of the CDR3 is 16 residues. CDR1 and CDR2 (germline): SNHLY, FYNNEI. CDR3 sequence reads: CASTPRTGGSYNEQFF.

V gene TRBV12-3 or TRBV12-4 combines with J gene TRBJ1-1. The CDR3 consists of 11 residues. This CDR3 is CASRREAEAFF.

The chain joins TRBV5-6 to TRBJ1-2; as DNA is missing, the TRBD1 call by TCRdb cannot be tested. This CDR3 has 15 residues. Germline CDR1 and CDR2: SGHDT and YYEEEE. CDR3 amino acids: CASSLAGRVNYGYTF.

The chain employs TRBV4-2 and TRBJ2-1. The CDR3 runs 14 residues. Germline V CDR1 and CDR2: LGHNA, YNFKEQ. CDR3 residues: CASSQGYGDNEQFF.

The chain links TRBV6-2 or TRBV6-3 to TRBJ2-5; TCRdb returns TRBD1, unconfirmable since there is no DNA. The CDR3 totals 15 residues. From germline, CDR1 is MNHEY and CDR2 SVGEGT. CDR3: CASSNRDRAQETQYF.

The chain has TRBV5-1 and TRBJ2-2; TCRdb's assignment of TRBD1 cannot be checked, as there is no DNA. The CDR3 loop spans 15 amino acids. Germline lookup yields CDR1 SGHRS and CDR2 YFSETQ. CDR3: CASSLVSGRAGELFF.

The chain recombines TRBV7-9 with TRBJ2-1; the D gene TCRdb calls, TRBD1, cannot be checked with no DNA. This CDR3 is built from 16 residues. CDR1 and CDR2 from the germline V gene are SEHNR and FQNEAQ (reference sequence). The CDR3: CASSLTGPPPYNEQFF.

The chain uses TRBV28 and TRBJ2-3; TCRdb proposes TRBD1, but this gene call is untestable without DNA. The germline gives CDR1 MDHEN, CDR2 SYDVKM. The length of the CDR3 is 13 residues. The chain's CDR3 is CALKGGNTDTQYF.